The 18 T cell receptor beta chains reported below all come from one sample, sequenced in a study of control samples from healthy donors and cancer patients. Generated by immunoSEQ multiplex PCR, the TCRdb table keeps only in-frame clones and is missing some. Of 85,000 to 95,000 clones listed, 88% are singletons. Sequenced input: blood. These receptors all stem from a woman aged 65 to 85 in good health.

This rearrangement joins TRBV27 to TRBJ1-5, with no clear D. Germline CDR1 reads MNHEY; CDR2 reads SMNVEV (reference sequence). The length of the CDR3 is 15 residues. Trimming removed 3 bases from V and 4 bases from J, with 13 bases in between. The CDR3: CASSFEAGRNQPQHF. Here the CDR3 DNA reads TGTGCCAGCAGTTTTGAAGCGGGGAGAAATCAGCCCCAGCATTTT.

This clone was counted between two and nine times. This chain connects TRBV6-2 or TRBV6-3 to TRBJ2-7; the D gene is possibly TRBD2 (7 bases). The CDR3 runs 14 residues. CDR1 is MNHEY, CDR2 SVGEGT, per germline. V gave up 5 bases and J gave up 6 bases, with 17 bases separating them. In nucleotides, the CDR3 is TGTGCCAGCAGTCCGCCTCTTAGGGGGGGCGAGCAGTACTTC. Amino acids: CASSPPLRGGEQYF.

This clone was recorded once. J is TRBJ1-6 and V is TRBV4-1; perhaps TRBD1 as D (5 bases). V was shortened by 4 bases and J by 10 bases, with 26 bases between the two germline ends. The germline V gene encodes CDR1 MGHRA and CDR2 YSYEKL. This CDR3 has 18 residues. As DNA, the CDR3 is TGCGCCAGCAGCCCAGCGAATTTAGGGGCCCTTTTCCACTCACCCCTCCACTTT. Amino acid sequence: CASSPANLGALFHSPLHF.

This chain joins TRBV29-1 and TRBJ1-2; 7 bases fit TRBD1. CDR1 and CDR2 (germline): SQVTM, ANQGSEA. The CDR3 length is 12 residues. The V and J ends lost 6 bases and 8 bases, in that order; junction bases with no gene match: 9. The CDR3 reads CSVLTGSEGYTF. The CDR3 bases are TGCAGCGTACTGACAGGGAGCGAAGGCTACACCTTC. The whole variable domain, filled in from reference TRBV29-1 and TRBJ1-2, reads SAVISQKPSRDICQRGTSLTIQCQVDSQVTMMFWYRQQPGQSLTLIATANQGSEATYESGFVIDKFPISRPNLTFSTLTVSNMSPEDSSIYLCSVLTGSEGYTFGSGTRLTVV.

V gene TRBV25-1 combines with J gene TRBJ1-1; D gene ambiguous. Germline V lookup: CDR1 MGHDK, CDR2 SYGVNS. CDR3 size: 16 residues. Trimming stripped 4 bases from V and 1 base from J, with 16 bases between. The CDR3 region has the DNA TGTGCCAGCAGTGCAACCACCGGGTGGCGGAACACTGAAGCTTTCTTT. Translation gives CASSATTGWRNTEAFF. Variable domain in full (rest from reference TRBV25-1 and TRBJ1-1): EADIYQTPRYLVIGTGKKITLECSQTMGHDKMYWYQQDPGMELHLIHYSYGVNSTEKGDLSSESTVSRIRTEHFPLTLESARPSHTSQYLCASSATTGWRNTEAFFGQGTRLTVV.

The V gene is TRBV19, the J gene TRBJ1-1, with D maybe TRBD1 (5 bases). The ends were cut back, 6 bases at V and 0 bases at J, with 11 bases in the middle. CDR1 and CDR2 from the germline V gene are LNHDA and SQIVND (reference sequence). This CDR3 is built from 14 residues. The CDR3 is CASRDIPMNTEAFF. The CDR3 nucleotides are TGTGCCAGTAGGGACATACCGATGAACACTGAAGCTTTCTTT.

The chain carries TRBV19 and TRBJ2-7, with TRBD1 matching over 10 bases. The length of the CDR3 is 14 residues. Germline V gives CDR1 LNHDA, CDR2 SQIVND (reference sequence). Trimming at V came to 5 bases and at J to 4 bases, leaving 5 bases not matched to a gene. The CDR3 region has the DNA TGTGCCAGTAGTTTGGGACAGGGGCGGTACGAGCAGTACTTC. Encoded protein: CASSLGQGRYEQYF.

V usage is TRBV5-1 and J usage is TRBJ1-4; a possible D gene is TRBD1 (6 bases). Trimming pared 0 bases from V and 7 bases from J, leaving 10 bases between. The germline CDR1 and CDR2 sequences are SGHRS and YFSETQ. This CDR3 contains 14 residues. CDR3 in DNA: TGCGCCAGCAGCTTGGGGACAGTATCTGAAAAACTGTTTTTT. Protein: CASSLGTVSEKLFF.

The V call is TRBV9, the J call TRBJ1-2; tentatively, D is TRBD1 (6 bases). Germline CDR1 and CDR2: SGDLS and YYNGEE. V lost 1 base, J lost 2 bases, and 12 bases lay in between. The CDR3 has 15 amino acids. The CDR3 loop is CASSVLGAGNYGYTF. The CDR3, as DNA: TGTGCCAGCAGCGTATTGGGGGCAGGGAACTATGGCTACACCTTC.

This clone was counted a few times. The V gene is TRBV7-9, the J gene TRBJ1-2; D unresolved. The CDR3 runs to 12 residues. Germline-derived CDR1 and CDR2 are SEHNR and FQNEAQ (reference sequence). Trimming stripped 5 bases from V and 4 bases from J, with 8 bases between. Here the CDR3 reads CASSGEGYGYTF. In nucleotides, the CDR3 is TGTGCCAGCAGCGGCGAAGGCTATGGCTACACCTTC.

The chain carries TRBV29-1 and TRBJ1-1, with unresolved D. The germline V and J ends were trimmed by 5 bases and 1 base, with 5 bases remaining between them. CDR3 length equals 11 residues. Germline V lookup: CDR1 SQVTM, CDR2 ANQGSEA. CDR3 DNA: TGCAGCGTTCCGGAGAACACTGAAGCTTTCTTT. It codes for CSVPENTEAFF.

The chain uses TRBV30 and TRBJ2-5; D assignment may be TRBD1 or TRBD2 (6 bases each). The CDR3 consists of 14 residues. Germline loops: CDR1 GTSNPN, CDR2 SVGIG (reference sequence). V was pared by 0 bases and J by 5 bases, with 13 bases between. The CDR3 loop is CAWSVRQGRETQYF. CDR3 coding DNA: TGTGCCTGGAGTGTACGTCAGGGGAGGGAGACCCAGTACTTC.

This chain joins TRBV5-1 and TRBJ1-1; D possibly corresponds to TRBD1 (5 bases). The CDR3 totals 16 residues. V was shortened by 0 bases and J by 7 bases, with 19 bases between the two germline ends. Germline V gene lookup returns CDR1 SGHRS and CDR2 YFSETQ. The CDR3, as DNA: TGCGCCAGCAGCTTGGCCGAGGGCTCCTTAAGGGGTGAAGCTTTCTTT. Its translation: CASSLAEGSLRGEAFF.

Regarding this clone: Mismatch with germline at one junction end may stem from a read error. This rearrangement joins TRBV5-1 to TRBJ1-1; D is ambiguous. The CDR3 is made up of 16 amino acids. Germline V gene data show CDR1 as SGHRS and CDR2 as YFSETQ. The CDR3 nucleotides read TGCGCCAGCAGACGTGGGGAAGCTGAAGCTAGTTACCACCGTATCTTT. Translating gives CASRRGEAEASYHRIF.

The chain joins TRBV9 to TRBJ2-1, with TRBD2 matching over 8 bases. There are 15 residues in the CDR3. Germline V gene data show CDR1 as SGDLS and CDR2 as YYNGEE. Unmatched junction bases numbered 6, after V lost 0 bases and J lost 7 bases. The CDR3 is CASSVDGRAGNEQFF. CDR3 nucleotide sequence: TGTGCCAGCAGCGTAGACGGGAGGGCCGGAAATGAGCAGTTCTTC.

In this sample, this clone turned up a few times. The genes are TRBV9 and TRBJ2-1; tentative D call: TRBD1 (6 bases). CDR1 is SGDLS, CDR2 YYNGEE, per germline. The V end lost 5 bases, the J end lost 3 bases, and 9 bases lay between the germline ends. The CDR3 is made up of 13 amino acids. This CDR3 is CASSTGLYNEQFF. CDR3 sequence (DNA): TGTGCCAGCAGTACAGGGCTCTACAATGAGCAGTTCTTC. The variable domain in full, with the rest retrieved from reference TRBV9 and TRBJ2-1, is DSGVTQTPKHLITATGQRVTLRCSPRSGDLSVYWYQQSLDQGLQFLIQYYNGEERAKGNILERFSAQQFPDLHSELNLSSLELGDSALYFCASSTGLYNEQFFGPGTRLTVL.

The DNA of the CDR3 is TGTGCCAGCAGCGCAGGGGGGTTTAACACTGAAGCTTTCTTT. Amino acids: CASSAGGFNTEAFF. The chain couples TRBV9 to TRBJ1-1; 7 bases align to TRBD1. Germline V gene data show CDR1 as SGDLS and CDR2 as YYNGEE. V was pared by 3 bases and J by 2 bases, with 4 bases of the junction left unmatched. The CDR3 runs to 14 residues.

The DNA of the CDR3 is TGTGCCAGCAGTTTCAGAGGCGGGAGGGCAACTAATGAAAAACTGTTTTTT. It specifies CASSFRGGRATNEKLFF. J is TRBJ1-4 and V is TRBV27; D gene ambiguous. CDR1 is MNHEY, CDR2 SMNVEV, per germline (reference sequence). There are 17 residues in the CDR3. Between the trimmed V and J ends, which lost 3 bases and 0 bases, there was a span of 14 bases.